One and the same sample provided the 5 T cell receptor beta chains below, sequenced in a study of blood T cell repertoires in COVID-19. Clones were sequenced by immunoSEQ multiplex PCR, and TCRdb holds only the in-frame ones, with some missing. Of about 110,000 clones in the sample, around 84% were seen once. Sequencing input: peripheral blood. The receptors stem from a human donor in a cohort sampled during active COVID-19.

The J gene is TRBJ2-3, the V gene TRBV3-1 (or the pseudogene TRBV3-2); D possibly corresponds to TRBD2 (5 bases). This CDR3 is built from 14 residues. Germline V lookup: CDR1 LGHDT, CDR2 YNNKEL (reference sequence). V was cut by 3 bases and J by 3 bases, with 10 bases left in between. In DNA, the CDR3 is TGTGCCAGCAGCCAGGGTACTAGAACAGATACGCAGTATTTT. Translated, it gives CASSQGTRTDTQYF.

This clone was observed a single time. The chain has TRBV5-1 and TRBJ1-3; maybe TRBD1 (6 bases). V was clipped by 0 bases and J by 0 bases, with 16 bases between them. This CDR3 contains 18 residues. Germline V lookup: CDR1 SGHRS, CDR2 YFSETQ. The CDR3 nucleotides read TGCGCCAGCAGCTTGGGCTCCGGGACAACAGCCTCTGGAAACACCATATATTTT. Its protein product is CASSLGSGTTASGNTIYF.

With respect to this clone: The same CDR3 is also encoded by other DNA sequences in this sample. The rearrangement joins TRBV6-5 to TRBJ1-5, with a possible D match to TRBD1 (6 bases). The CDR3 has 14 amino acids. The germline V and J ends were trimmed by 2 bases and 7 bases, with 12 bases remaining between them. Germline CDR1 is MNHEY and CDR2 is SVGAGI. The CDR3 nucleotides read TGTGCCAGCAGTTACGGGGGGGCGGGGCAGCCCCAGCATTTT. This gives the protein CASSYGGAGQPQHF.

This chain joins TRBV5-1 and TRBJ1-3; no definite D call. The CDR3 loop spans 15 amino acids. V was cut by 1 base and J by 4 bases, with 12 bases left in between. Germline CDR1 is SGHRS and CDR2 is YFSETQ. The CDR3 is CASSLNYGWGNTIYF. The CDR3 DNA follows: TGCGCCAGCAGCTTGAATTACGGGTGGGGAAACACCATATATTTT.

This clone was observed once. V is TRBV9 and J is TRBJ2-5; D remains unclear. The CDR3 spans 14 residues. Per the germline V gene, CDR1 is SGDLS and CDR2 is YYNGEE. Between the trimmed V and J ends, which lost 0 bases and 2 bases, there was a span of 8 bases. The DNA of the CDR3 is TGTGCCAGCAGCGTAGACAGTAGACAAGAGACCCAGTACTTC. Residues: CASSVDSRQETQYF.